Presented here are 13 T cell receptor beta chains from one specimen sequenced in a study of CD8+ T cells in alopecia areata (dated by TCRdb to between 2018 and 2020). Library preparation was by the immunoSEQ multiplex PCR assay. For TCR sequencing, RNA was extracted from every sample and reverse transcribed into cDNA to serve as template. In TCRdb, the immuneACCESS table is reduced to in-frame sequences with V and J assigned. These tables do not hold every clone; where another copy was compared, an unresolved V gene accounts for under half, and the others remain unexplained. The sample table contains approximately 210,000 clones; only one count was recorded for approximately 72% of them. The top ten clones comprise 1% to 1.5% of the sample. Per the publication, the treatment or condition label means: oral pan-JAK inhibitor, 5-10 mg twice daily. Sequenced material: CD4+ T cells sorted from blood, taken at week 44, from a patient treated with tofacitinib. All receptors come from a human donor with alopecia areata.

The gene calls are TRBV6-5 and TRBJ1-5; weak D call: TRBD1 (5 bases). Germline V gives CDR1 MNHEY, CDR2 SVGAGI. V was shortened by 4 bases and J by 7 bases, with 14 bases between the two germline ends. This CDR3 comprises 14 residues. The CDR3 reads CASSFLKGWQPQHF. CDR3 coding DNA: TGTGCCAGCAGTTTTTTGAAGGGGTGGCAGCCCCAGCATTTT.

The V and J genes are TRBV4-3 and TRBJ1-1; TRBD1 might be the D (5 bases). V lost 4 bases to trimming and J lost 8 bases, with 8 bases between them. This CDR3 spans 11 amino acids. Germline loops: CDR1 LGHNA, CDR2 YSLEER. In DNA form, the CDR3 reads TGCGCCAGCAGCCGGGGACCCGAAGCTTTCTTT. Protein product: CASSRGPEAFF.

The chain joins TRBV6-5 to TRBJ1-2; TRBD1 matches at 9 bases. The CDR3 has 15 amino acids. Germline CDR1 and CDR2: MNHEY and SVGAGI. Trimming took 0 bases from V and 6 from J; bases not matched to a gene: 5. The CDR3 spells CASSYSQGAIDGYTF. CDR3 bases: TGTGCCAGCAGTTACTCACAGGGGGCAATCGATGGCTACACCTTC.

This chain uses TRBV4-3 with TRBJ1-1; no firm D call. Trimming removed 0 bases at V and 4 bases at J, with 12 bases between. Per the germline V gene, CDR1 is LGHNA and CDR2 is YSLEER. This CDR3 region has 15 residues. Here the CDR3 reads CASSQDVDTVTEAFF. As DNA, the CDR3 is TGCGCCAGCAGCCAAGATGTCGATACGGTCACTGAAGCTTTCTTT.

The rearrangement joins TRBV4-3 to TRBJ2-3, with 7 bases identical to TRBD2. V shed 3 bases and J 6 bases; nucleotides not matched to a gene: 12. Germline V CDR1 and CDR2: LGHNA, YSLEER. The CDR3 length is 16 residues. CDR3 protein: CASSHLSGTTRDTQYF. CDR3 sequence (DNA): TGCGCCAGCAGCCACCTTTCCGGGACTACCCGGGATACGCAGTATTTT.

This chain links TRBV30 with TRBJ1-1, with TRBD1 identical over 9 bases. The trim removed 4 bases at V and 3 bases at J, leaving 9 bases unmatched. CDR1 and CDR2 (germline): GTSNPN, SVGIG (reference sequence). The CDR3 runs to 15 residues. CDR3 sequence (DNA): TGTGCCTGGACGAACAGGGGGCTTTTGGACACTGAAGCTTTCTTT. Protein product: CAWTNRGLLDTEAFF.

This chain links TRBV5-1 with TRBJ1-5, with D perhaps TRBD1 (5 bases). The CDR3 has 14 amino acids. Per germline, CDR1 SGHRS and CDR2 YFSETQ. V was shortened by 1 base and J by 7 bases, with 12 bases between the two germline ends. This CDR3 reads CASSLLGDTQPQHF. The CDR3 nucleotides read TGCGCCAGCAGCTTGTTGGGGGATACGCAGCCCCAGCATTTT.

The chain is built from TRBV29-1 and TRBJ1-2, with 9 bases identical to TRBD1. J was trimmed by 9 bases and V by 6 bases; bases with no gene match: 2. This CDR3 has 10 amino acids. From germline, CDR1 is SQVTM and CDR2 ANQGSEA. The DNA for the CDR3 is TGCAGCGTCACAGGGGGCAGCTACACCTTC. It yields the protein CSVTGGSYTF. Combining the CDR3 with reference TRBV29-1 and TRBJ1-2 gives the whole variable domain SAVISQKPSRDICQRGTSLTIQCQVDSQVTMMFWYRQQPGQSLTLIATANQGSEATYESGFVIDKFPISRPNLTFSTLTVSNMSPEDSSIYLCSVTGGSYTFGSGTRLTVV.

The CDR3 sequence: CASRREYSGNTIYF. In DNA form, the CDR3 reads TGTGCCAGCAGACGGGAGTACTCTGGAAACACCATATATTTT. The chain uses TRBV6-5 and TRBJ1-3; unclear D gene. The ends were cut back, 6 bases at V and 0 bases at J, with 9 bases in the middle. The germline gives CDR1 MNHEY, CDR2 SVGAGI. The CDR3 has 14 residues.

A single count supports this clone. Other nucleotide sequences from this sample produce the same CDR3. The chain joins TRBV7-9 to TRBJ2-7; D is tentatively TRBD1 or TRBD2 (5 bases each). The CDR3 runs 12 residues. V was cut by 8 bases and J by 1 base, with 9 bases left in between. Germline loops: CDR1 SEHNR, CDR2 FQNEAQ (reference sequence). As DNA, the CDR3 is TGTGCCAGCGGGGACGGTTCCTACGAGCAGTACTTC. Protein product: CASGDGSYEQYF.

In its sample, this clone was seen a few times. The chain employs TRBV5-1 and TRBJ1-1; unclear D gene. Deletions cut 0 bases from V and 10 bases from J, with 13 bases between. CDR3 size: 13 residues. Germline CDR1 and CDR2: SGHRS and YFSETQ. CDR3 protein: CASSLGQLSGAFF. The CDR3 bases are TGCGCCAGCAGCTTGGGCCAGCTATCCGGAGCTTTCTTT.

This chain joins TRBV30 and TRBJ1-5, with 7 nucleotides matching TRBD1. The CDR3 covers 15 residues. Unmatched junction bases numbered 4, after V lost 2 bases and J lost 0 bases. Per germline, CDR1 GTSNPN and CDR2 SVGIG (reference sequence). The CDR3 protein is CAWSRRGHSNQPQHF. CDR3 bases: TGTGCCTGGAGTCGGAGGGGGCATAGCAATCAGCCCCAGCATTTT.

The chain links TRBV29-1 to TRBJ2-7, with a weak D call TRBD1 (6 bases). The ends were cut back, 4 bases at V and 2 bases at J, with 12 bases in the middle. CDR3 length: 13 residues. Germline V CDR1 and CDR2: SQVTM, ANQGSEA. In DNA, the CDR3 is TGCAGCGTTGCTCACAGGGCAACCTACGAGCAGTACTTC. It codes for CSVAHRATYEQYF.